This T cell receptor beta chain derives from a study of shared clonotypes between healthy human individuals. Study-wide context: Per donor, CD8 memory used one plate, CD8 naive used two, CD4 memory used three and CD4 naive used three. Overall study findings and caveats: Naive subsets typically showed greater estimated richness than memory subsets. In contrast to clonotypes shared by all four donors, non-shared clonotypes had lower generation probabilities.

Trimming removed 10 bases at V and 3 bases at J, with 18 bases between. CDR1 is ENHRY, CDR2 SYGVKD, per germline. This CDR3 is built from 14 residues. Each subset's genomic DNA was shared equally among a number of immunoSEQ plates. Assay used: immunoSEQ multiplex PCR; TCRdb lists only in-frame clones, some missing. In the table there are under 2,500,000 clones, 90% to 97% of which are singletons. Notes on this clone: Its antigen is as yet unknown.

The receptor's source is a man in his late teens or twenties in good health. The source material was naive CD4+ T cells sorted from blood. The subset denotes: CD45RA+ positively selected. The chain has TRBV10-3 and TRBJ1-2; no clear D. CDR3 DNA sequence: TGTGCCACCCTACCGGACGGAAGCTACTATGGCTACACCTTC. This codes for CATLPDGSYYGYTF.